This T cell receptor beta chain was captured in a study of human thymus T cells. This CDR3 has 12 residues. From germline, CDR1 is SGHAT and CDR2 FQNNGV. The germline V and J ends were trimmed by 3 bases and 6 bases, with 8 bases remaining between them. Some clones are missing from TCRdb's copy, which holds only in-frame ones; the method was immunoSEQ multiplex PCR. This sample has roughly 130,000 clones, with around 95% found just once. Corrective cardiac operations yielded the resected thymus tissue. The genes are TRBV11-2 and TRBJ1-1, with D unclear. The sequenced sample consisted of thymus tissue. The sequence was obtained from a boy younger than two with a congenital heart defect but otherwise immunologically healthy. Here the CDR3 DNA reads TGTGCCAGCAGCTTCCCAAGGTCTGAAGCTTTCTTT. It yields the protein CASSFPRSEAFF.